The 28 T cell receptor beta chains listed next were all sequenced from one sample in a study of T cells in Graves' hyperthyroidism and ophthalmopathy. RNA transcripts served as the template for amplifying TCR beta CDR3 regions. With the HTBI primer set, the TCR CDR3 went through a first round of RT-PCR. TCRdb recomputed calls from the multiplex PCR reads with MiXCR, one row per CDR3 protein. The sample has fewer than 650,000 distinct CDR3 sequences, 14% seen once. Sequenced material: blood. These receptors were obtained from a woman aged 40 to 49 with Graves' hyperthyroidism.

This clonotype was recorded a few times. CDR3 coding DNA: TGTGCCAGCAGGGAGACAGAAGCTAGAACTAATGAAAAACTGTTTTTT. This gives the protein CASRETEARTNEKLFF. This sequence joins TRBV2 and TRBJ1-4; D might be TRBD1 (5 bases). CDR1 is SNHLY, CDR2 FYNNEI, per germline. The V end was cut by 6 bases, the J end by 1 base, with 15 bases between. The CDR3 consists of 16 residues.

To note about this clonotype: No conserved phenylalanine or tryptophan is present at the end of the CDR3, so a read error is the likely explanation. The chain uses TRBV7-8 and TRBJ2-2, with 7 bases identical to TRBD1. V trimming: 5 bases; J trimming: 5 bases; junction bases outside the gene matches: 8. CDR1 and CDR2 from the germline V gene are SGHVS and FQNEAQ. The CDR3 loop spans 15 amino acids. CDR3 loop: CASSQATGSTGELFY. In DNA form, the CDR3 reads TGTGCCAGCAGCCAGGCGACAGGGAGTACCGGGGAGCTGTTTTAT.

The gene calls are TRBV6-2 or TRBV6-3 and TRBJ2-7; D gene ambiguous. The CDR3 is 16 residues long. V was shortened by 0 bases and J by 2 bases, with 14 bases between the two germline ends. Germline CDR1 and CDR2: MNHEY and SVGEGT. CDR3 residues: CASSYSFSGVAYEQYF. Written as DNA, the CDR3 is TGTGCCAGCAGTTACTCGTTTAGTGGGGTGGCCTACGAGCAGTACTTC.

This clonotype was detected only a few times. The J gene is TRBJ2-2, the V gene TRBV6-1, with TRBD1 matching over 10 bases. Germline V lookup: CDR1 MNHNS, CDR2 SASEGT. Trimming at V came to 5 bases and at J to 7 bases, leaving 7 bases not matched to a gene. The CDR3 extends over 15 amino acids. This CDR3 is CASSRQGAVVGELFF. In DNA, the CDR3 is TGTGCCAGCAGTCGACAGGGGGCGGTTGTCGGGGAGCTGTTTTTT.

This clonotype was counted ten times or more. The chain joins TRBV28 to TRBJ1-6; D ambiguous. The germline V and J ends were trimmed by 4 bases and 8 bases, with 18 bases remaining between them. Germline CDR1 and CDR2: MDHEN and SYDVKM. This CDR3 is 16 amino acids long. The CDR3 here is CASSSSPQLGDSPLHF. The CDR3 nucleotides read TGTGCCAGCAGTTCTAGCCCACAGTTGGGAGATTCACCCCTCCACTTT. Full variable domain (rest looked up from reference TRBV28 and TRBJ1-6): DVKVTQSSRYLVKRTGEKVFLECVQDMDHENMFWYRQDPGLGLRLIYFSYDVKMKEKGDIPEGYSVSREKKERFSLILESASTNQTSMYLCASSSSPQLGDSPLHFGNGTRLTVT.

In its sample, this clonotype was seen many times. The chain carries TRBV7-2 and TRBJ1-2, with D possibly TRBD1 on 5 matching bases. From germline, CDR1 is SGHTA and CDR2 FQGNSA. The V end lost 5 bases, the J end lost 0 bases, and 10 bases lay between the germline ends. The length of the CDR3 is 14 residues. CDR3 in amino acids: CASSLQASNYGYTF. Written as DNA, the CDR3 is TGTGCCAGCAGCCTACAGGCCTCTAACTATGGCTACACCTTC.

This clonotype was recorded a few times. The rearrangement joins TRBV4-1 to TRBJ2-7, with 12 bases fitting TRBD2. Germline V gene lookup returns CDR1 MGHRA and CDR2 YSYEKL. CDR3 size: 16 residues. V trimming: 3 bases; J trimming: 5 bases; junction bases outside the gene matches: 8. The DNA of the CDR3 is TGCGCCAGCAGCCACGTACTAGCGGGAGGTTCCCACGAGCAGTACTTC. Protein product: CASSHVLAGGSHEQYF.

Ten or more counts support this clonotype. V gene TRBV27 combines with J gene TRBJ2-3; 11 bases map to TRBD2. The CDR3 length is 16 residues. Germline V gives CDR1 MNHEY, CDR2 SMNVEV (reference sequence). The trim removed 6 bases at V and 5 bases at J, leaving 10 bases unmatched. The CDR3 loop reads CASSLGRGLAGDTQYF. As DNA, the CDR3 is TGTGCCAGCAGCCTTGGACGAGGACTAGCGGGAGATACGCAGTATTTT.

This clonotype was detected a few times. V is TRBV6-1 and J is TRBJ1-4; D not certain. Germline V lookup: CDR1 MNHNS, CDR2 SASEGT. Trimming stripped 2 bases from V and 8 bases from J, with 15 bases between. This CDR3 has 15 amino acids. CDR3 DNA: TGTGCCAGCAGTGAAAGTCGGATCCGAGCCGAAAAACTGTTTTTT. Translation: CASSESRIRAEKLFF.

Many counts were recorded for this clonotype. V gene TRBV12-3 or TRBV12-4 combines with J gene TRBJ2-5, with D uncertain. The V end was cut by 0 bases, the J end by 4 bases, with 12 bases between. The CDR3 loop spans 15 amino acids. CDR3 loop: CASSLALRLVETQYF. In DNA form, the CDR3 reads TGTGCCAGCAGTTTAGCGCTAAGGCTAGTAGAGACCCAGTACTTC.

In its sample, this clonotype was seen many times. The V and J genes are TRBV7-9 and TRBJ2-5, with TRBD1 as a possible D gene (5 bases). CDR1 and CDR2 from the germline V gene are SEHNR and FQNEAQ (reference sequence). CDR3 size: 13 residues. V was clipped by 5 bases and J by 3 bases, with 10 bases between them. The CDR3 spells CASSLGAEETQYF. The CDR3 nucleotides are TGTGCCAGCAGCCTAGGGGCAGAAGAGACCCAGTACTTC.

This clonotype was observed at least ten times. V usage is TRBV7-9 and J usage is TRBJ2-7; 8 bases fit TRBD1. With 5 bases clipped from V and 5 bases from J, the junction kept 14 bases outside the gene matches. CDR1 is SEHNR, CDR2 FQNEAQ, per germline (reference sequence). CDR3 length equals 16 residues. CDR3 sequence (DNA): TGTGCCAGCAGCAAACAGGGGGTGGGCCCTCGGCACGAGCAGTACTTC. Protein sequence: CASSKQGVGPRHEQYF.

Remarks on this clonotype: This sequence may be a read error, since a much larger clone differs from it by one base. The chain links TRBV7-2 to TRBJ1-5; D possibly corresponds to TRBD1 (6 bases). CDR1 and CDR2 (germline): SGHTA, FQGNSA. This CDR3 region has 15 residues. V gave up 5 bases and J gave up 9 bases, with 20 bases separating them. CDR3 in DNA: TGTGCCAGCAGCGCCTACAGGGTTGTGGGGTCGCCCCAGCATTTT. This encodes CASSAYRVVGSPQHF.

This clonotype showed up many times. The chain combines TRBV28 with TRBJ1-5; D uncertain. V was cut by 7 bases and J by 3 bases, with 22 bases left in between. Germline CDR1 MDHEN, CDR2 SYDVKM. This CDR3 is 17 amino acids long. The CDR3 spells CASNGGLENSNNQPQHF. CDR3 coding DNA: TGTGCCAGCAATGGAGGTTTGGAAAATAGTAACAATCAGCCCCAGCATTTT. The full variable domain, completed using reference TRBV28 and TRBJ1-5, is DVKVTQSSRYLVKRTGEKVFLECVQDMDHENMFWYRQDPGLGLRLIYFSYDVKMKEKGDIPEGYSVSREKKERFSLILESASTNQTSMYLCASNGGLENSNNQPQHFGDGTRLSIL.

This clonotype was recorded at least ten times. V and J are TRBV18 and TRBJ2-7, with no clear D. CDR3 length: 14 amino acids. V lost 3 bases and J 2 bases, leaving 11 bases between the germline ends. Germline CDR1 and CDR2: KGHSH and LQKENI. The CDR3 DNA reads as TGTGCCAGCTCACCGTCGACTCTTACCTACGAGCAGTACTTC. Protein product: CASSPSTLTYEQYF.

This chain uses TRBV15 with TRBJ2-5; D not resolved. Deletions cut 1 base from V and 7 bases from J, with 10 bases between. CDR3 length: 13 residues. Germline-derived CDR1 and CDR2 are LNHNV and YYDKDF (reference sequence). This CDR3 is CATSRGTEGTQYF. The CDR3 nucleotides are TGTGCCACCAGCAGAGGAACAGAAGGGACCCAGTACTTC.

In its sample, this clonotype was seen a few times. V is TRBV27 and J is TRBJ1-2; D gene unclear. This CDR3 spans 15 amino acids. The V end was cut by 6 bases, the J end by 4 bases, with 18 bases between. Looked up from germline, CDR1 is MNHEY and CDR2 is SMNVEV (reference sequence). CDR3 nucleotide sequence: TGTGCCAGCAGCCGAACGGCGGGCGCAGGCTATGGCTACACCTTC. Protein: CASSRTAGAGYGYTF.

The gene calls are TRBV9 and TRBJ2-5; D ambiguous. CDR3 size: 13 residues. Germline values: CDR1 SGDLS, CDR2 YYNGEE. V was pared by 0 bases and J by 1 base, with 4 bases between. The chain's CDR3 is CASSVGIQETQYF. In DNA, the CDR3 is TGTGCCAGCAGCGTAGGGATCCAAGAGACCCAGTACTTC.

This clonotype was seen ten or more times. The rearrangement joins TRBV28 to TRBJ2-1; D gene uncertain. Germline CDR1 is MDHEN and CDR2 is SYDVKM. The V gene lost 2 bases and the J gene lost 8 bases, with 10 bases spanning the gap. The CDR3 extends over 13 amino acids. In nucleotides, the CDR3 is TGTGCCAGCAGTTTAGTTGCATCAGATGAGCAGTTCTTC. Protein sequence: CASSLVASDEQFF. Full variable domain (remainder filled in from reference TRBV28 and TRBJ2-1): DVKVTQSSRYLVKRTGEKVFLECVQDMDHENMFWYRQDPGLGLRLIYFSYDVKMKEKGDIPEGYSVSREKKERFSLILESASTNQTSMYLCASSLVASDEQFFGPGTRLTVL.

In this sample, this clonotype turned up a few times. The chain links TRBV6-5 to TRBJ2-1; the match to TRBD2 covers 8 bases. This CDR3 is built from 17 residues. Germline values: CDR1 MNHEY, CDR2 SVGAGI. The V gene end was trimmed by 3 bases and the J gene end by 4 bases; junction bases not matched to a gene: 11. The CDR3 bases are TGTGCCAGCAGTTATTCTTGGGCGGGAGGATATTACAATGAGCAGTTCTTC. This translates into CASSYSWAGGYYNEQFF.

Ten or more counts support this clonotype. J is TRBJ1-1 and V is TRBV28, with D unclear. This CDR3 is 14 amino acids long. Germline V CDR1 and CDR2: MDHEN, SYDVKM. V was pared by 5 bases and J by 0 bases, with 10 bases between. Written as DNA, the CDR3 is TGTGCCAGCAGTGAAGGGTTGATGAACACTGAAGCTTTCTTT. The encoded protein is CASSEGLMNTEAFF.

This clonotype was detected a few times. This chain uses TRBV20-1 with TRBJ1-5; weak D call: TRBD1 (5 bases). Germline V gene lookup returns CDR1 DFQATT and CDR2 SNEGSKA (reference sequence). V was trimmed by 3 bases and J by 4 bases, leaving 10 bases between them. This CDR3 comprises 13 residues. Written as DNA, the CDR3 is TGCAGTGCTAGTATAGGGGTGAATCAGCCCCAGCATTTT. It encodes CSASIGVNQPQHF.

This clonotype was observed many times. The chain carries TRBV28 and TRBJ1-6; 8 bases agree with TRBD1. CDR1 MDHEN and CDR2 SYDVKM come from the germline V gene. After removal of 5 bases from V and 0 bases from J, the junction contained 6 bases not matched to a gene. The CDR3 covers 17 residues. CDR3 loop: CASSLRDRSSYNSPLHF. CDR3 coding DNA: TGTGCCAGCAGTCTCCGGGACAGGAGCTCCTATAATTCACCCCTCCACTTT.

This clonotype was picked up a small number of times. This chain links TRBV19 with TRBJ2-6, with 8 bases lining up with TRBD2. The CDR3 has 19 amino acids. V lost 5 bases and J lost 0; bases outside the gene matches: 12. Per the germline V gene, CDR1 is LNHDA and CDR2 is SQIVND (reference sequence). CDR3 DNA sequence: TGTGCCAGTAGTCCTCGGGGGGGGACTACGAGCTCTGGGGCCAACGTCCTGACTTTC. The encoded protein is CASSPRGGTTSSGANVLTF. The full variable domain, rest sourced from reference TRBV19 and TRBJ2-6, is DGGITQSPKYLFRKEGQNVTLSCEQNLNHDAMYWYRQDPGQGLRLIYYSQIVNDFQKGDIAEGYSVSREKKESFPLTVTSAQKNPTAFYLCASSPRGGTTSSGANVLTFGAGSRLTVL.

This clonotype was counted at least ten times. This chain connects TRBV5-1 to TRBJ2-5; 12 nucleotides line up with TRBD2. J gave up 4 bases and V 5 bases, and 0 bases lay outside the gene matches. CDR1 SGHRS and CDR2 YFSETQ come from the germline V gene. This CDR3 is 13 amino acids long. The CDR3 reads CASRTSGRETQYF. In DNA, the CDR3 is TGCGCCAGCAGGACTAGCGGGAGAGAGACCCAGTACTTC.

This clonotype was found many times. Germline and junction disagree at one end, which may indicate a read error. The rearrangement joins TRBV28 to TRBJ2-7; 8 bases map to TRBD2. Germline V gene sequence: CDR1 MDHEN, CDR2 SYDVKM. The CDR3 runs 16 residues. The CDR3 here is CASSLGLAGSSYEQYF. As DNA, the CDR3 is TGCGCCAGCAGCTTGGGATTAGCGGGATCCTCTTACGAGCAGTACTTC.

The gene calls are TRBV6-2 or TRBV6-3 and TRBJ1-1; D uncertain. The germline gives CDR1 MNHEY, CDR2 SVGEGT. V was pared by 8 bases and J by 11 bases, with 21 bases between. This CDR3 has 13 residues. The CDR3 DNA reads TGTGCCAGCTTTGGAGGATATGGGCAGATGGCTTTCTTT. Its protein is CASFGGYGQMAFF.

The chain combines TRBV12-3 or TRBV12-4 with TRBJ2-1; D gene unclear. The CDR3 contains 12 residues. The V and J ends lost 5 bases and 7 bases respectively, with 9 bases between them. The CDR3 region is CASSQYRNEQFF. CDR3 DNA sequence: TGTGCCAGCAGTCAATATCGGAATGAGCAGTTCTTC.